The T cell receptor beta chain described here comes from a study of blood T cell repertoires in COVID-19. Looking at the study overall: The study drew acute and convalescent COVID-19 samples from the United States, Italy and Spain.

Assay used: immunoSEQ multiplex PCR; TCRdb lists only in-frame clones, some missing. The data show some 200,000 clones, approximately 82% seen once. The study recruited people aged roughly 18 to 100 years across approximately 24 US areas. Cohort assignment relied on participant-reported clinical history. The germline gives CDR1 MNHEY, CDR2 SMNVEV (reference sequence). The ends were cut back, 2 bases at V and 0 bases at J, with 10 bases in the middle. The CDR3 sequence is 15 residues long. This chain links TRBV27 with TRBJ1-1; no definite D call. The sample comprised PBMCs or T cells enriched from blood (not recorded which). This TCR was recovered from a woman aged 50 to 60 who had recovered from COVID-19. The CDR3 sequence: CASSLMAVMNTEAFF. In DNA form, the CDR3 reads TGTGCCAGCAGTTTAATGGCAGTCATGAACACTGAAGCTTTCTTT.